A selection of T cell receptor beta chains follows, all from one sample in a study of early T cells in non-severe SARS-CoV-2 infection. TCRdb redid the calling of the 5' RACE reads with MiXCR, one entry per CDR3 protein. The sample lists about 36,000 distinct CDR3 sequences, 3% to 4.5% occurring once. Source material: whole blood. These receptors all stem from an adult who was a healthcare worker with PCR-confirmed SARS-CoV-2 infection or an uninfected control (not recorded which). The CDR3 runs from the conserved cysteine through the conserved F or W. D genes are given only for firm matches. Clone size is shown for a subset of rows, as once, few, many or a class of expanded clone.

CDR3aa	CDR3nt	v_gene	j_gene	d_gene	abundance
CASSEWQLAKNIQYF	TGCGCCAGCAGTGAATGGCAGCTAGCCAAAAACATTCAGTACTTC	TRBV10-2	TRBJ2-4	.	many
CASSTASGLTEAFF	TGTGCCAGCAGTACAGCTTCCGGGTTAACTGAAGCTTTCTTT	TRBV28	TRBJ1-1	.	many
CASSDGGPTDTQYF	TGTGCCAGCAGCGATGGAGGGCCCACAGATACGCAGTATTTT	TRBV28	TRBJ2-3	.	many
CASSRLAGYNEQFF	TGTGCCAGCAGTCGACTAGCGGGCTACAATGAGCAGTTCTTC	TRBV12-3/TRBV12-4	TRBJ2-1	TRBD2	many
CASSPWDRDTDTQYF	TGTGCCAGCTCACCATGGGACAGGGACACAGATACGCAGTATTTT	TRBV18	TRBJ2-3	TRBD1	many
CSARDKLAGFPNEQFF	TGCAGTGCTAGAGACAAGCTAGCGGGGTTTCCCAATGAGCAGTTCTTC	TRBV20-1	TRBJ2-1	TRBD2	many
CASSRTSGTYNEQFF	TGTGCCAGCAGTCGGACTAGCGGGACCTACAATGAGCAGTTCTTC	TRBV6-2/TRBV6-3	TRBJ2-1	TRBD2	many
CASSRRNTYGYTF	TGTGCCAGCAGCCGCCGGAATACGTATGGCTACACCTTC	TRBV28	TRBJ1-2	.	few
CASSLAPTGGGQPQHF	TGCGCCAGCAGCTTGGCCCCGACAGGGGGCGGGCAGCCCCAGCATTTT	TRBV5-1	TRBJ1-5	TRBD1	many
CAISSLAGGNNEQFF	TGTGCCATCAGTTCCTTAGCGGGGGGAAACAATGAGCAGTTCTTC	TRBV10-3	TRBJ2-1	TRBD2	many
CASREIGTGASGANVLTF	TGTGCCAGCAGGGAGATCGGGACAGGGGCATCTGGGGCCAACGTCCTGACTTTC	TRBV13	TRBJ2-6	TRBD1	many
CASSLAQRAYEQYF	TGTGCCAGCAGCTTGGCCCAGCGGGCCTACGAGCAGTACTTC	TRBV5-5	TRBJ2-7	.	many
CASSHTGTGIIEQYF	TGTGCCAGCAGCCATACCGGGACAGGGATCATCGAGCAGTACTTC	TRBV16	TRBJ2-7	TRBD1	many
CASSPMGAHTQYF	TGTGCCAGCAGCCCGATGGGGGCCCATACGCAGTATTTT	TRBV7-2	TRBJ2-3	.	many
CASSEPTSGSADTQYF	TGTGCCAGCAGTGAACCGACTAGCGGGAGTGCAGATACGCAGTATTTT	TRBV6-2/TRBV6-3	TRBJ2-3	TRBD2	many
CASSIDHGPTYGYTF	TGTGCCAGTAGTATAGACCACGGTCCGACATATGGCTACACCTTC	TRBV19	TRBJ1-2	.	.
CASSFGSDGGTDTQYF	TGTGCCAGCAGCTTCGGCTCGGATGGGGGCACAGATACGCAGTATTTT	TRBV5-6	TRBJ2-3	.	many
CASSLAGGTSGREYQETQYF	TGTGCCAGCAGCTTAGCCGGGGGGACTAGCGGGAGAGAGTACCAAGAGACCCAGTACTTC	TRBV7-9	TRBJ2-5	TRBD2	few
CSARPPQGSKIGTKPQHF	TGCAGTGCTAGACCCCCACAGGGTTCGAAGATAGGGACCAAGCCCCAGCATTTT	TRBV20-1	TRBJ1-5	.	many
CASSRGTSSYEQYF	TGTGCCAGCTCACGGGGGACGAGCTCCTACGAGCAGTACTTC	TRBV18	TRBJ2-7	.	many
CASSVDPGQLQETQYF	TGTGCCAGCAGCGTAGACCCTGGACAGTTACAAGAGACCCAGTACTTC	TRBV9	TRBJ2-5	.	many
CASSLLAVASTDTQYF	TGTGCCAGCAGCTTACTAGCGGTCGCTAGCACAGATACGCAGTATTTT	TRBV11-2	TRBJ2-3	TRBD2	large
CSVGGPGSGANVLTF	TGCAGCGTTGGAGGTCCTGGCTCTGGGGCCAACGTCCTGACTTTC	TRBV29-1	TRBJ2-6	.	many
CASLGDLGLAGGIYEQYF	TGTGCCAGCTTAGGAGACTTGGGACTAGCGGGAGGCATATACGAGCAGTACTTC	TRBV28	TRBJ2-7	TRBD2	many
CASSPTTGNQETQYF	TGTGCCAGCTCACCAACTACAGGGAACCAAGAGACCCAGTACTTC	TRBV18	TRBJ2-5	.	many
CASTRDREAFF	TGTGCCAGCACCAGGGACCGGGAAGCTTTCTTT	TRBV6-6	TRBJ1-1	.	many
CASSLTGVLGNTIYF	TGCGCCAGCAGCCTGACAGGGGTATTAGGAAACACCATATATTTT	TRBV4-1	TRBJ1-3	TRBD1	many
CASSQDRLGPPDEQFF	TGCGCCAGCAGCCAAGATCGTCTGGGCCCCCCGGATGAGCAGTTCTTC	TRBV4-3	TRBJ2-1	.	many
CASSQDPPGTGNFYEQYF	TGCGCCAGCAGCCAAGATCCGCCGGGGACAGGGAATTTTTACGAGCAGTACTTC	TRBV4-3	TRBJ2-7	TRBD1	many
CASSQDLAVYNEQFF	TGTGCCAGCAGCCAAGATCTAGCGGTCTACAATGAGCAGTTCTTC	TRBV4-2	TRBJ2-1	TRBD2	few
CASSPRTSGTYNEQFF	TGTGCCAGCAGCCCCAGGACTAGCGGAACTTACAATGAGCAGTTCTTC	TRBV7-8	TRBJ2-1	TRBD2	many
CATSDGGGANEKLFF	TGTGCCACCAGTGACGGAGGGGGAGCTAATGAAAAACTGTTTTTT	TRBV24-1	TRBJ1-4	.	many
CASSLAAPTQTANQETQYF	TGTGCCAGCAGCTTAGCTGCCCCAACCCAGACAGCAAACCAAGAGACCCAGTACTTC	TRBV11-2	TRBJ2-5	.	few
CASSILGTEAFF	TGTGCCAGCAGCATTTTAGGGACAGAAGCTTTCTTT	TRBV28	TRBJ1-1	.	many
CASSNRQEAFF	TGTGCCAGCAGTAACCGACAGGAAGCTTTCTTT	TRBV28	TRBJ1-1	.	many
CASSPLQEQFF	TGTGCCAGCAGTCCCCTACAGGAGCAGTTCTTC	TRBV12-3/TRBV12-4	TRBJ2-1	.	many
CSASYQGAFGNQPQHF	TGCAGTGCTAGTTACCAGGGGGCGTTTGGCAATCAGCCCCAGCATTTT	TRBV20-1	TRBJ1-5	TRBD1	many
CASSPRTGNNSPLHF	TGTGCCAGCAGCCCCCGGACGGGGAATAATTCACCCCTCCACTTT	TRBV9	TRBJ1-6	.	many
CASSWDPLSNQPQHF	TGTGCCAGCAGCTGGGACCCACTTAGCAATCAGCCCCAGCATTTT	TRBV5-5	TRBJ1-5	.	few
CASSQDMTGQLETQYF	TGCGCCAGCAGCCAAGATATGACAGGGCAGTTAGAGACCCAGTACTTC	TRBV4-3	TRBJ2-5	TRBD1	many
CASNGGLGTGELFF	TGTGCCAGCAACGGCGGGCTGGGTACCGGGGAGCTGTTTTTT	TRBV25-1	TRBJ2-2	.	few
CASSQDFGSASDTQYF	TGCGCCAGCAGCCAAGATTTCGGGAGTGCGTCGGATACGCAGTATTTT	TRBV4-3	TRBJ2-3	.	few
CASSSGTDLFATNEKLFF	TGTGCCAGCAGTAGCGGGACAGACCTATTTGCAACTAATGAAAAACTGTTTTTT	TRBV6-2/TRBV6-3	TRBJ1-4	TRBD1	medium-sized
CATSDGGTANTEAFF	TGTGCCACCAGTGACGGAGGGACAGCTAACACTGAAGCTTTCTTT	TRBV24-1	TRBJ1-1	TRBD1	many
CASSFPGSNEKLFF	TGTGCCAGCAGTTTCCCAGGGTCTAATGAAAAACTGTTTTTT	TRBV12-3/TRBV12-4	TRBJ1-4	.	many
CASSDGLFQFF	TGTGCCAGCAGCGATGGCCTCTTCCAGTTCTTC	TRBV3-1	TRBJ2-1	.	many
CASSFKSLGTQYF	TGCGCCAGCAGCTTCAAATCCCTAGGCACGCAGTATTTT	TRBV5-1	TRBJ2-3	.	many
CASKDVNTEAFF	TGCGCCAGCAAAGACGTTAACACTGAAGCTTTCTTT	TRBV5-1	TRBJ1-1	.	many
CASSLGLRTDTQYF	TGTGCCAGCAGCTTGGGACTCCGCACAGATACGCAGTATTTT	TRBV5-4	TRBJ2-3	.	few
CAVSGTSGYNEQFF	TGTGCCGTATCGGGGACTAGCGGGTACAATGAGCAGTTCTTC	TRBV4-2	TRBJ2-1	TRBD2	many
CASSLAGRQPQHF	TGTGCCAGCAGCTTAGCTGGGCGGCAGCCCCAGCATTTT	TRBV7-9	TRBJ1-5	.	many
CASSIQGFNYEQYF	TGTGCCAGCAGCATACAGGGGTTTAACTACGAGCAGTACTTC	TRBV7-2	TRBJ2-7	TRBD1	.
CSVDPGQDPGKETQYF	TGCAGCGTAGACCCGGGACAGGACCCTGGTAAAGAGACCCAGTACTTC	TRBV29-1	TRBJ2-5	TRBD1	.
CASSEIGPLYEQFF	TGTGCCAGCAGTGAGATCGGCCCCCTTTATGAGCAGTTCTTC	TRBV2	TRBJ2-1	.	many
CASSQRWGFQETQYF	TGTGCTAGCAGCCAAAGATGGGGTTTTCAAGAGACCCAGTACTTC	TRBV7-7	TRBJ2-5	.	many